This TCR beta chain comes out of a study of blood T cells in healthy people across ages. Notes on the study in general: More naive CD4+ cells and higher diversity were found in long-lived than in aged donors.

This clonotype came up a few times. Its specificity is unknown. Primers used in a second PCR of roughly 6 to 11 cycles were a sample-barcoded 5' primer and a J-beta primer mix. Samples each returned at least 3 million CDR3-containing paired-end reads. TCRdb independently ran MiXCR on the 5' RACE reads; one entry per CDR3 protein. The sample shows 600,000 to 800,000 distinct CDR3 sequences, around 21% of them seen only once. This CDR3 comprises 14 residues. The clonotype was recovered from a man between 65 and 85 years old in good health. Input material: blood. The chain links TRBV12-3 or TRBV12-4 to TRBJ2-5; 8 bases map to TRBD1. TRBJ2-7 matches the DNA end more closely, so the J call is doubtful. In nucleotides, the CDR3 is TGTGCCAGCAGTTTAAACAGGGGGTCCTACGAGCAGTACTTC. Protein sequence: CASSLNRGSYEQYF.